The 14 T cell receptor beta chains below come from one sample, sequenced in a study of esophageal squamous cell carcinoma under preoperative chemotherapy. TCRdb called the PCR reads again in MiXCR, with one record for every CDR3 protein. The sample holds around 34,000 distinct CDR3 sequences, 40% to 60% seen once. Time point reported: after preoperative PTX-NDP chemotherapy. The specimen was collected from a patient given preoperative chemotherapy. The receptor set was obtained from a human donor with esophageal squamous cell carcinoma. The donor label of this sample is uncertain.

Points on this clonotype: This clone may be a read error of a much larger clone one base away. The chain uses TRBV6-1 and TRBJ2-1; 7 positions agree with TRBD1. Losses at the gene ends were 2 bases for V and 13 bases for J; bases not matched to a gene: 14. The length of the CDR3 is 15 residues. Looked up from germline, CDR1 is MNHNS and CDR2 is SASEGT. The CDR3 reads CASSEPTGQQNIQFF. CDR3 nucleotide sequence: TGTGCCAGCAGTGAACCCACGGGACAGCAAAACATTCAGTTCTTC.

As concerns this clonotype: Its ends do not fully match the called genes, so a read error is possible. The J gene is TRBJ2-5, the V gene TRBV7-6; D possibly corresponds to TRBD2 (5 bases). The length of the CDR3 is 14 residues. Germline V CDR1 and CDR2: SGHVS, FNYEAQ. Here the CDR3 reads CAGSAGGDKETQYF. CDR3 nucleotide sequence: TGTGCGGGCAGCGCGGGCGGTGACAAAGAGACGCAGTACTTC.

The chain recombines TRBV3-1 with TRBJ2-5; 14 bases fit TRBD2. Germline V gene data show CDR1 as LGHDT and CDR2 as YNNKEL (reference sequence). The CDR3 runs 18 residues. After removal of 1 base from V and 2 bases from J, the junction contained 6 bases not matched to a gene. The CDR3 bases are TGTGCCAGCAGCCAAGGACTAGCGGGGGGGCTGGTTCAAGAGACCCAGTACTTC. Its protein product is CASSQGLAGGLVQETQYF.

CDR3 in DNA: TGTGCCAGCAGTTTGGAGCGGGGGGGCTACGAGCAGTACTTC. This sequence encodes CASSLERGGYEQYF. The chain has TRBV28 and TRBJ2-3; TRBD2 matches at 10 bases. The DNA end is a closer match to TRBJ2-7, so the J assignment may be wrong. CDR1 and CDR2 from the germline V gene are MDHEN and SYDVKM. CDR3 size: 14 residues.

The V and J genes are TRBV7-6 and TRBJ2-3; 9 bases fit TRBD2. Germline V gene lookup returns CDR1 SGHVS and CDR2 FNYEAQ. The CDR3 runs to 14 residues. Unmatched junction bases numbered 12, after V lost 5 bases and J lost 12 bases. CDR3 sequence: CASSAGGDTETQYF. For the CDR3, the DNA is TGTGCCAGCAGCGCGGGGGGGGACACAGAGACCCAGTATTTT.

This clonotype was found many times. The V gene is TRBV7-2, the J gene TRBJ2-3; 7 nucleotides match TRBD2. The CDR3 totals 14 residues. Germline loops: CDR1 SGHTA, CDR2 FQGNSA. V lost 5 bases to trimming and J lost 4 bases; unmatched junction nucleotides: 6. DNA of the CDR3: TGTGCCAGCAGCCCCGGGACTATAGCAGATACGCAGTATTTT. As protein: CASSPGTIADTQYF.

For this clonotype: Germline and junction disagree at one end, which may indicate a read error. This chain uses TRBV4-2 with TRBJ2-1; the D call may be TRBD1 or TRBD2 (5 bases each). In germline, CDR1 is LGHNA, CDR2 YNFKEQ. The CDR3 covers 16 residues. The CDR3 reads CASSQTGLGSKNTQYF. The CDR3 DNA is TGTGCGAGCAGTCAAACGGGGCTGGGATCAAAAAATACGCAGTATTTC.

This clonotype was seen only a few times. At one of its ends the junction is not consistent with the germline gene, which may arise from a read error. This chain connects TRBV6-4 to TRBJ2-3; D possibly corresponds to TRBD2 (7 bases). This CDR3 spans 15 amino acids. The germline gives CDR1 MRHNA, CDR2 SNTAGT. The CDR3 coding sequence is TGTGCCGCCAGTCTTGGGGGGGGGGCCCGAGATACGCAGTACTTT. It yields the protein CAASLGGGARDTQYF.

J is TRBJ2-2 and V is TRBV28, with D uncertain. Trimming stripped 5 bases from V and 3 bases from J, with 10 bases between. Germline lookup yields CDR1 MDHEN and CDR2 SYDVKM. The length of the CDR3 is 14 residues. CDR3 DNA sequence: TGTGCCAGCAGTATTCCGGATTACACCGGGGAGCTGTTTTTT. This gives the protein CASSIPDYTGELFF.

The table lists this clonotype with a few counts. The junction departs from the called germline gene at one end, perhaps through a read error. The chain carries TRBV7-2 and TRBJ2-4, with 8 positions matching TRBD2. The CDR3 totals 14 residues. Germline V lookup: CDR1 SGHTA, CDR2 FQGNSA. CDR3 in DNA: TGTGCCGGCAGCGGGGGCCTAGACCAAAACATCCAGTACTTC. Protein: CAGSGGLDQNIQYF.

This clonotype was observed at least ten times. For the CDR3, the DNA is TGTGCCAGCACGCCATTGGGCCAAGAGACCCAGTACTTC. This codes for CASTPLGQETQYF. The chain is built from TRBV6-2 or TRBV6-3 and TRBJ2-5; D unclear. The CDR3 sequence is 13 residues long. In germline, CDR1 is MNHEY, CDR2 SVGEGT. Trimming pared 7 bases from V and 1 base from J, leaving 10 bases between.

This clonotype was counted only a few times. V is TRBV30 and J is TRBJ2-2, with D unclear. Germline loops: CDR1 GTSNPN, CDR2 SVGIG (reference sequence). The CDR3 runs to 12 residues. Trimming took off 0 bases at V and 6 bases at J, with 5 bases between the two ends. CDR3 in DNA: TGTGCCTGGAGTGTCCCTCCCGGGGAGCTGTTTTTT. Translated, it gives CAWSVPPGELFF.

Concerning this clonotype: This likely comes from a read error, as the CDR3 has no conserved phenylalanine or tryptophan at its end. The DNA is omitted, as the CDR3 cannot be located on it reliably, and the CDR3 follows TCRdb's listing. The chain joins TRBV7-6 to TRBJ2-5; the table assigns TRBD1, which was not confirmed against the DNA. The CDR3 is made up of 14 amino acids, end residues included. In germline, CDR1 is SGHVS, CDR2 FNYEAQ. The CDR3 sequence: CASSLPLGPETRFL.

The rearrangement joins TRBV7-3 to TRBJ2-7; 8 bases map to TRBD2. With V trimmed by 8 bases and J by 9 bases, 24 bases remained unmatched. CDR1 and CDR2 (germline): SGHTA, FQGTGA. The CDR3 is 17 amino acids. The CDR3 bases are TGTGCCAGCTGCCTGAAACTCGGGGGGGGGGATGGAGATACGCAGTACTTC. Protein sequence: CASCLKLGGGDGDTQYF.